This T cell receptor beta chain was identified during a study of brain T cells in children with intractable seizures. For this clone: As yet, its antigen is unknown.

General study results and limits: Absence of clones before surgery may stem from lower sequencing depth. Only CDR3 sequence similarity suggested viral specificity, without known HCMV serostatus.

The V end was cut by 6 bases, the J end by 0 bases, with 14 bases between. CDR3 length: 15 residues. The germline gives CDR1 KGHSH, CDR2 LQKENI. Some clones are missing from TCRdb's copy, which holds only in-frame ones; the method was immunoSEQ multiplex PCR. Here the sample spans tens of thousands of clones, around 91% being singletons. The material was peripheral blood, obtained at surgery. The clonotype originates from a girl aged 2-10 years with Rasmussen encephalitis and intractable seizures. The V and J genes are TRBV18 and TRBJ1-1, with a weak D call TRBD1 (5 bases). CDR3 protein: CASSPWDGLNTEAFF. CDR3 nucleotides: TGTGCCAGCTCCCCATGGGACGGATTGAACACTGAAGCTTTCTTT.